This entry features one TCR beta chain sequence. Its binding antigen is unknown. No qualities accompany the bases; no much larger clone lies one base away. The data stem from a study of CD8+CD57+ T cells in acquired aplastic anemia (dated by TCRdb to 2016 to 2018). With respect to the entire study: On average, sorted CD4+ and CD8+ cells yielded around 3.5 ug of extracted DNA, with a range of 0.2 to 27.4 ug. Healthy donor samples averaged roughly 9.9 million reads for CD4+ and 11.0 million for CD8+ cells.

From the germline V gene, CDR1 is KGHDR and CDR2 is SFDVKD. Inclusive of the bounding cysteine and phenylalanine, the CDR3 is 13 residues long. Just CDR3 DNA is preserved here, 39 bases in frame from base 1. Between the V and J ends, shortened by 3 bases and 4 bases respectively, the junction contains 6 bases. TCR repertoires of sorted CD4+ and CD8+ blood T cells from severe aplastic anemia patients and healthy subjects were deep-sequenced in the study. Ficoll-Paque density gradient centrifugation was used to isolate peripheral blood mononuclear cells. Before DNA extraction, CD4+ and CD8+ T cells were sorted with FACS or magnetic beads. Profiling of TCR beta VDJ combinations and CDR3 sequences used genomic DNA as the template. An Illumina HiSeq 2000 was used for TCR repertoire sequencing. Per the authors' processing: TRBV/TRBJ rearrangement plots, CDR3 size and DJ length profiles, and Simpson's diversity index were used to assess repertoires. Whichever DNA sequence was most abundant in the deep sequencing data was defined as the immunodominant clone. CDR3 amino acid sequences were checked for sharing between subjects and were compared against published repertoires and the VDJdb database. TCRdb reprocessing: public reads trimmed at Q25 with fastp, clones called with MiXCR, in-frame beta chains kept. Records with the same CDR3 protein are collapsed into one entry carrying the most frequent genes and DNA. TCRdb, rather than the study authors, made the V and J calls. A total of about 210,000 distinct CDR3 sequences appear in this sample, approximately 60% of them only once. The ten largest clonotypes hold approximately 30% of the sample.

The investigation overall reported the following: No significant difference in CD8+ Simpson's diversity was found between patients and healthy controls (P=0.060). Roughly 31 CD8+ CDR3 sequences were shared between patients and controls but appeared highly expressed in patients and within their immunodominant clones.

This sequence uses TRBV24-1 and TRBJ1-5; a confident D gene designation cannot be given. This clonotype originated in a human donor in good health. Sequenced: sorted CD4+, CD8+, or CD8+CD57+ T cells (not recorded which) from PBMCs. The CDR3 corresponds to CATSDAGNQPQHF. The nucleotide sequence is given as TGTGCCACCAGTGATGCGGGGAATCAGCCCCAGCATTTT.